Below, one T cell receptor (beta chain) is given with its context. Its antigen is not identified. The data derive from a study of cytomegalovirus exposure and HLA in healthy donors. The study's findings and limits: According to a later analysis, TCR clusters from the first cohort tended to co-occur in the roughly 110 validation repertoires. As was reported, the classifier diagnosed cytomegalovirus status with high specificity and sensitivity. Cytomegalovirus association was assigned to approximately 160 TCR beta chains.

Per germline, CDR1 MNHNY and CDR2 SVGAGI (reference sequence). CDR3 size: 12 residues. V dropped 0 bases and J dropped 7 bases, with 6 bases sitting between them. TCRdb keeps only in-frame clones here, not all; method: immunoSEQ multiplex PCR. The top ten hold 0.35% to 0.45% of the sample, which has around 250,000 clones, roughly 90% seen once. The donors were members of the validation cohort comprising some 120 subjects, separate from the roughly 600-subject first cohort. The sample taken for sequencing was PBMCs. The genes are TRBV6-6 and TRBJ1-1; perhaps TRBD1 as D (5 bases). This clonotype was obtained from a woman in her late teens or twenties in good health and CMV-seronegative. This CDR3 reads CASSYSQGEAFF. In nucleotides, the CDR3 is TGTGCCAGCAGTTACTCGCAGGGTGAAGCTTTCTTT.